Presented here are 32 T cell receptor beta chains from one specimen sequenced in a study of CD8 T cells in Susac syndrome. An input of about 0.45 to 1 ug of RNA was subjected to reverse transcription using random hexamers. Using its own MiXCR run on the immunoSEQ multiplex PCR reads, TCRdb lists one record per CDR3 protein. The sample shows approximately 190,000 distinct CDR3 sequences, around 90% of them seen only once. The material sequenced was CD4+ T cells from PBMCs. The receptors come from a human donor with Susac syndrome.

This chain uses TRBV9 with TRBJ2-5; the D gene is possibly TRBD2 (5 bases). Trimming cost V 0 bases and J 5 bases, with 14 bases left between them. CDR3 length equals 15 residues. CDR1 is SGDLS and CDR2 is YYNGEE in the germline V gene. DNA of the CDR3: TGTGCCAGCAGCGTAGGCGGGTGGGGTCGTGAGACCCAGTACTTC. Translating gives CASSVGGWGRETQYF.

V usage is TRBV6-1 and J usage is TRBJ2-7; 10 bases agree with TRBD1. This CDR3 spans 14 amino acids. Looked up from germline, CDR1 is MNHNS and CDR2 is SASEGT. The junction had 7 bases not matched to a gene; V was cut back by 6 bases and J by 5 bases. CDR3 in amino acids: CASRVGQGRDEQYF. For the CDR3, the DNA is TGTGCCAGCAGGGTGGGACAGGGGAGGGACGAGCAGTACTTC.

The chain uses TRBV20-1 and TRBJ2-1, with 7 bases identical to TRBD2. Germline V gives CDR1 DFQATT, CDR2 SNEGSKA (reference sequence). CDR3 length equals 11 residues. V gave up 6 bases and J gave up 11 bases; unmatched junction bases: 7. The CDR3 DNA reads as TGCAGTGCGAGCGGGACCCATCAGCAGTTCTTC. The encoded protein is CSASGTHQQFF.

The CDR3 coding sequence is TGTGCCAGCAGTTCTCGTTCCGGGACGCTCTCCTACGAGCAGTACTTC. Translation: CASSSRSGTLSYEQYF. This chain links TRBV28 with TRBJ2-7; either TRBD1 or TRBD2 may supply D (5 bases each). The CDR3 runs to 16 residues. The germline V gene has CDR1 MDHEN and CDR2 SYDVKM. Trimming shortened V by 4 bases and J by 0 bases, and 16 bases separated the two germline ends.

The chain has TRBV3-1 and TRBJ2-7; 7 bases are shared with TRBD1. V gave up 2 bases and J gave up 3 bases; unmatched junction bases: 10. In germline, CDR1 is LGHDT, CDR2 YNNKEL (reference sequence). The CDR3 length is 16 residues. The CDR3 nucleotides are TGTGCCAGCAGCCAACCTACCGGGACAGCCCGCTACGAGCAGTACTTC. Translating gives CASSQPTGTARYEQYF.

This clonotype was detected a few times. The V gene is TRBV2, the J gene TRBJ1-4; no clear D gene. The germline V and J ends were trimmed by 3 bases and 7 bases, with 3 bases remaining between them. CDR1 is SNHLY and CDR2 is FYNNEI in the germline V gene. CDR3 length equals 11 residues. The CDR3 DNA reads TGTGCCAGCAGTGATGGTGAAAAACTGTTTTTT. Its translation: CASSDGEKLFF. Supplemented by reference TRBV2 and TRBJ1-4, the full variable domain reads EPEVTQTPSHQVTQMGQEVILRCVPISNHLYFYWYRQILGQKVEFLVSFYNNEISEKSEIFDDQFSVERPDGSNFTLKIRSTKLEDSAMYFCASSDGEKLFFGSGTQLSVL.

The gene calls are TRBV29-1 and TRBJ1-1; D perhaps matches TRBD1 (6 bases). Trimming pared 5 bases from V and 11 bases from J, leaving 21 bases between. CDR3 length: 13 amino acids. Germline CDR1 reads SQVTM; CDR2 reads ANQGSEA. CDR3 sequence (DNA): TGCAGCGTTCAACAGGGACAAAAGGGTGATGCTTTCTTT. It is translated as CSVQQGQKGDAFF.

This sequence joins TRBV7-9 and TRBJ2-3; D gene uncertain. Germline V gene sequence: CDR1 SEHNR, CDR2 FQNEAQ (reference sequence). The CDR3 has 12 residues. The ends were cut back, 1 base at V and 7 bases at J, with 6 bases in the middle. CDR3: CASSLVPYTQYF. CDR3 sequence (DNA): TGTGCCAGCAGCTTAGTCCCCTATACGCAGTATTTT.

The J gene is TRBJ2-1, the V gene TRBV25-1; a weak D match, TRBD2 (6 bases). The V gene's germline CDR1 is MGHDK and CDR2 SYGVNS. Deletions cut 1 base from V and 0 bases from J, with 13 bases between. The CDR3 consists of 17 residues. CDR3: CASSESHGSFSYNEQFF. The CDR3 DNA is TGTGCCAGCAGTGAATCTCACGGGAGTTTCTCCTACAATGAGCAGTTCTTC. Filled out from reference TRBV25-1 and TRBJ2-1, the complete variable domain reads EADIYQTPRYLVIGTGKKITLECSQTMGHDKMYWYQQDPGMELHLIHYSYGVNSTEKGDLSSESTVSRIRTEHFPLTLESARPSHTSQYLCASSESHGSFSYNEQFFGPGTRLTVL.

This rearrangement joins TRBV4-1 to TRBJ2-7; 10 bases match TRBD2. The CDR3 runs 16 residues. Germline loops: CDR1 MGHRA, CDR2 YSYEKL. Unmatched junction bases numbered 3, after V lost 0 bases and J lost 1 base. This CDR3 reads CASSQDASGSSYEQYF. CDR3 bases: TGCGCCAGCAGCCAAGACGCTAGCGGGAGTTCCTACGAGCAGTACTTC.

This chain joins TRBV10-2 and TRBJ2-7; D gene uncertain. Looked up from germline, CDR1 is WSHSY and CDR2 is SAAADI. This CDR3 is built from 12 residues. V was clipped by 3 bases and J by 0 bases, with 3 bases between them. CDR3 region: CASSDISYEQYF. In DNA, the CDR3 is TGCGCCAGCAGTGACATCTCCTACGAGCAGTACTTC.

The chain joins TRBV9 to TRBJ2-7; 9 bases line up with TRBD1. The CDR3 extends over 16 amino acids. Per the germline V gene, CDR1 is SGDLS and CDR2 is YYNGEE. Trimming at V came to 0 bases and at J to 1 base, leaving 5 bases not matched to a gene. DNA for the CDR3: TGTGCCAGCAGCGTAGGTTCCGGGACAGGGTCCTACGAGCAGTACTTC. It is translated as CASSVGSGTGSYEQYF.

J is TRBJ2-1 and V is TRBV5-1; 10 bases are shared with TRBD1. Trimming cost V 4 bases and J 8 bases; bases outside gene matches: 9. This CDR3 contains 15 residues. Germline lookup yields CDR1 SGHRS and CDR2 YFSETQ. CDR3 sequence: CASSEGTGVAHEQFF. The CDR3 bases are TGCGCCAGCAGCGAAGGGACAGGGGTTGCCCATGAGCAGTTCTTC.

This chain links TRBV12-3 or TRBV12-4 with TRBJ1-2; D uncertain. Trimming stripped 4 bases from V and 4 bases from J, with 19 bases between. The CDR3 has 16 amino acids. The CDR3: CASSWGEGGRLYGYTF. CDR3 sequence (DNA): TGTGCCAGCAGTTGGGGTGAAGGAGGGAGACTCTATGGCTACACCTTC.

The genes are TRBV12-3 or TRBV12-4 and TRBJ1-1; a possible D gene is TRBD1 (5 bases). The CDR3 runs to 14 residues. The V gene lost 7 bases and the J gene lost 1 base, with 13 bases spanning the gap. In nucleotides, the CDR3 is TGTGCCAGCACCCCACAAAGGGGGAACACTGAAGCTTTCTTT. Amino acids: CASTPQRGNTEAFF.

The chain uses TRBV19 and TRBJ1-2; 9 bases map to TRBD1. Germline loops: CDR1 LNHDA, CDR2 SQIVND (reference sequence). V lost 1 base to trimming and J lost 2 bases; unmatched junction nucleotides: 8. The CDR3 spans 17 residues. In nucleotides, the CDR3 is TGTGCCAGTAGTATAGGAAACTACAGGGGGCGCAACTATGGCTACACCTTC. It is translated as CASSIGNYRGRNYGYTF.

The V and J genes are TRBV9 and TRBJ2-3; no firm D call. Trimming cost V 0 bases and J 4 bases, with 9 bases left between them. Germline V lookup: CDR1 SGDLS, CDR2 YYNGEE. The CDR3 loop spans 14 amino acids. In DNA form, the CDR3 reads TGTGCCAGCAGCGTAGGGGCCAGTGCAGATACGCAGTATTTT. Amino acids: CASSVGASADTQYF.

The V call is TRBV2, the J call TRBJ2-5; TRBD1 aligns across 10 bases. This CDR3 is 14 amino acids long. The germline gives CDR1 SNHLY, CDR2 FYNNEI. J lost 5 bases, V lost 7 bases, and 7 bases had no gene match. The CDR3 loop is CASTRQGAEETQYF. The CDR3 DNA sequence: TGTGCCAGCACCAGACAGGGGGCCGAGGAGACCCAGTACTTC.

The chain links TRBV18 to TRBJ1-6, with D maybe TRBD1 (5 bases). This CDR3 spans 17 amino acids. CDR1 is KGHSH and CDR2 is LQKENI in the germline V gene. Trimming shortened V by 3 bases and J by 5 bases, and 17 bases separated the two germline ends. CDR3 bases: TGTGCCAGCTCACCGCATGCGGGGGGTCTCGATAATTCACCCCTCCACTTT. Translation gives CASSPHAGGLDNSPLHF.

CDR3 region: CASSLQVSNQPQHF. The CDR3 DNA sequence: TGTGCCAGCAGTTTGCAGGTTAGCAATCAGCCCCAGCATTTT. This sequence joins TRBV2 and TRBJ1-5; D uncertain. Germline V lookup: CDR1 SNHLY, CDR2 FYNNEI. The CDR3 covers 14 residues. The germline V and J ends were trimmed by 5 bases and 0 bases, with 8 bases remaining between them. Full variable domain (remainder filled in from reference TRBV2 and TRBJ1-5): EPEVTQTPSHQVTQMGQEVILRCVPISNHLYFYWYRQILGQKVEFLVSFYNNEISEKSEIFDDQFSVERPDGSNFTLKIRSTKLEDSAMYFCASSLQVSNQPQHFGDGTRLSIL.

The V gene is TRBV7-2, the J gene TRBJ1-4, with D possibly being TRBD1 (6 bases). The CDR3 is 16 amino acids. The V end was cut by 5 bases, the J end by 0 bases, with 13 bases between. CDR1 is SGHTA and CDR2 is FQGNSA in the germline V gene. The DNA for the CDR3 is TGTGCCAGCAGCCTTCAGGGGACTACAACTAATGAAAAACTGTTTTTT. It yields the protein CASSLQGTTTNEKLFF.

The V and J genes are TRBV3-1 and TRBJ2-7; D remains ambiguous. Trimming shortened V by 0 bases and J by 2 bases, and 8 bases separated the two germline ends. The CDR3 is made up of 14 amino acids. Germline CDR1 reads LGHDT; CDR2 reads YNNKEL (reference sequence). The CDR3 reads CASSQEFSTYEQYF. CDR3 DNA: TGTGCCAGCAGCCAAGAGTTTTCCACCTACGAGCAGTACTTC.

The chain combines TRBV11-2 with TRBJ2-3; D is unclear. This CDR3 is built from 13 residues. The V gene's germline CDR1 is SGHAT and CDR2 FQNNGV. Trimming took off 1 base at V and 8 bases at J, with 10 bases between the two ends. The CDR3 nucleotides are TGTGCCAGCAGCTTAGTCACTCGTGGTACGCAGTATTTT. This encodes CASSLVTRGTQYF.

The chain carries TRBV19 and TRBJ2-1; 9 nucleotides agree with TRBD2. Germline V gene lookup returns CDR1 LNHDA and CDR2 SQIVND (reference sequence). The CDR3 contains 13 residues. V shed 6 bases and J 10 bases; nucleotides not matched to a gene: 7. Here the CDR3 DNA reads TGTGCCAGTAGCGCGGGGGGGTACTGGGAGCAGTTCTTC. Its translation is CASSAGGYWEQFF.

The chain uses TRBV9 and TRBJ2-2; 7 nucleotides line up with TRBD2. V lost 2 bases, J lost 5 bases, and 6 bases stayed unmatched. The CDR3 runs to 15 residues. The germline CDR1 and CDR2 sequences are SGDLS and YYNGEE. CDR3 nucleotides: TGTGCCAGCAGCGTTTCGGGCGGGAGAACCGGGGAGCTGTTTTTT. This translates into CASSVSGGRTGELFF.

CDR3 coding DNA: TGTGCCAGCACCTCCCGGGACAGGGGGCTTGGGGTATTCTACGAGCAGTACTTC. Translating it yields CASTSRDRGLGVFYEQYF. The chain couples TRBV12-3 or TRBV12-4 to TRBJ2-7; 12 bases line up with TRBD1. Germline trimming cut 7 bases from V and 3 bases from J; bases unmatched to any gene: 16. There are 18 residues in the CDR3.

The J gene is TRBJ1-2, the V gene TRBV2; D perhaps matches TRBD1 (5 bases). V lost 8 bases and J 6 bases, leaving 16 bases between the germline ends. This CDR3 has 13 amino acids. CDR1 and CDR2 from the germline V gene are SNHLY and FYNNEI. The CDR3 is CASPVEGEDGYTF. For the CDR3, the DNA is TGTGCCAGCCCGGTGGAAGGGGAGGATGGCTACACCTTC.

The sample holds one count of this clonotype. This chain joins TRBV5-4 and TRBJ2-1, with D maybe TRBD1 (5 bases). V lost 4 bases to trimming and J lost 5 bases, with 16 bases between them. CDR1 is SGHNT and CDR2 is YYREEE in the germline V gene (reference sequence). This CDR3 spans 15 amino acids. Here the CDR3 reads CASSILQGINNEQFF. The DNA for the CDR3 is TGTGCCAGCAGCATACTGCAGGGAATTAACAATGAGCAGTTCTTC.

The chain is built from TRBV13 and TRBJ2-1, with TRBD2 matching over 14 bases. The CDR3 has 17 amino acids. CDR1 is PRHDT, CDR2 FYEKMQ, per germline (reference sequence). V was pared by 1 base and J by 7 bases, with 6 bases of the junction left unmatched. CDR3 in amino acids: CASSLALGLAGGNEQFF. The CDR3 nucleotides read TGTGCCAGCAGCTTAGCCCTCGGACTAGCGGGAGGAAATGAGCAGTTCTTC.

V and J are TRBV11-2 and TRBJ1-2; TRBD1 is a possible D gene (6 bases). The V gene lost 5 bases and the J gene lost 4 bases, with 14 bases spanning the gap. The CDR3 sequence is 14 residues long. Germline V gene sequence: CDR1 SGHAT, CDR2 FQNNGV. CDR3 residues: CASSAGQISYGYTF. As DNA, the CDR3 is TGTGCCAGCAGCGCCGGACAGATAAGCTATGGCTACACCTTC.

The chain uses TRBV2 and TRBJ1-3; a possible D gene is TRBD1 (6 bases). This CDR3 has 15 residues. The V gene lost 4 bases and the J gene lost 2 bases, with 12 bases spanning the gap. Germline-derived CDR1 and CDR2 are SNHLY and FYNNEI. In DNA form, the CDR3 reads TGTGCCAGCAGTGTAGGGGGTTTTACTGGAAACACCATATATTTT. Translation: CASSVGGFTGNTIYF.

J is TRBJ2-5 and V is TRBV5-1, with D uncertain. V was shortened by 3 bases and J by 4 bases, with 10 bases between the two germline ends. In germline, CDR1 is SGHRS, CDR2 YFSETQ. The CDR3 extends over 13 amino acids. For the CDR3, the DNA is TGCGCCAGCAGCTGGGCGGTGGGAGAGACCCAGTACTTC. Its translation is CASSWAVGETQYF.